What follows are 8 T cell receptor beta chains derived from one specimen sequenced in a study of T cell repertoires in cytomegalovirus infection. TCRdb called the reads again in MiXCR, with one record for every CDR3 protein. The sample records around 740,000 distinct CDR3 sequences, approximately 40% being singletons. The source material was PBMCs. These receptors were obtained from a human donor in good health (CMV status not recorded). Some clones in this sample may be carry-over from other donors' samples.

This sequence joins TRBV19 and TRBJ2-1, with D unclear. The V end was cut by 3 bases, the J end by 4 bases, with 10 bases between. This CDR3 comprises 14 residues. Looked up from germline, CDR1 is LNHDA and CDR2 is SQIVND (reference sequence). The CDR3 coding sequence is TGTGCCAGTAGTATGGGCAGGCATTACAATGAGCAGTTCTTC. It is translated as CASSMGRHYNEQFF.

The chain links TRBV24-1 to TRBJ2-1; TRBD1 or TRBD2 may be the D gene (6 bases each). Trimming removed 3 bases from V and 5 bases from J, with 16 bases in between. Per the germline V gene, CDR1 is KGHDR and CDR2 is SFDVKD. The CDR3 length is 16 residues. For the CDR3, the DNA is TGTGCCACCAGTGATGGTGCCGGGGGCTCAAACAATGAGCAGTTCTTC. Protein sequence: CATSDGAGGSNNEQFF.

This clonotype occurred many times. The chain joins TRBV7-8 to TRBJ2-3; D assignment may be TRBD1 or TRBD2 (5 bases each). From germline, CDR1 is SGHVS and CDR2 FQNEAQ. V lost 1 base to trimming and J lost 11 bases, with 16 bases between them. This CDR3 has 14 residues. CDR3 sequence: CASSLGTGALEQYF. Here the CDR3 DNA reads TGTGCCAGCAGCTTAGGGACCGGGGCCCTAGAGCAGTATTTT.

This clonotype was counted between two and nine times. The chain combines TRBV11-1 with TRBJ2-5; 7 nucleotides agree with TRBD1. The CDR3 spans 15 residues. The junction had 10 bases not matched to a gene; V was cut back by 5 bases and J by 4 bases. Per germline, CDR1 SGHAT and CDR2 FQDESV (reference sequence). The CDR3 loop is CASSRDSNLAETQYF. CDR3 coding DNA: TGTGCCAGCAGCCGGGACAGTAACCTAGCAGAGACCCAGTACTTC.

This CDR3 is CASSLRGAGGGYTF. In nucleotides, the CDR3 is TGTGCCAGCAGTTTACGGGGGGCAGGGGGTGGCTACACCTTC. This chain links TRBV28 with TRBJ1-2, with 7 bases lining up with TRBD1. V trimming: 2 bases; J trimming: 7 bases; junction bases outside the gene matches: 7. Germline-derived CDR1 and CDR2 are MDHEN and SYDVKM. This CDR3 region has 14 residues.

The sample holds a few counts of this clonotype. The chain joins TRBV13 to TRBJ2-5; D might be TRBD1 or TRBD2, each matching 5 bases. Germline V gene lookup returns CDR1 PRHDT and CDR2 FYEKMQ (reference sequence). The CDR3 length is 13 residues. The V gene lost 5 bases and the J gene lost 5 bases, with 12 bases spanning the gap. In nucleotides, the CDR3 is TGTGCCAGCAGCCCCCTCAGGGAGGAGACCCAGTACTTC. Residues: CASSPLREETQYF. Variable domain in full (rest from reference TRBV13 and TRBJ2-5): AAGVIQSPRHLIKEKRETATLKCYPIPRHDTVYWYQQGPGQDPQFLISFYEKMQSDKGSIPDRFSAQQFSDYHSELNMSSLELGDSALYFCASSPLREETQYFGPGTRLLVL.

This clonotype was detected a few times. The gene calls are TRBV7-6 and TRBJ1-1; D is perhaps TRBD1 (5 bases). This CDR3 has 16 residues. Germline CDR1 reads SGHVS; CDR2 reads FNYEAQ. Trimming cost V 0 bases and J 0 bases, with 11 bases left between them. CDR3 sequence (DNA): TGTGCCAGCAGCTTAGCGCTCAAGGGGATGAACACTGAAGCTTTCTTT. This gives the protein CASSLALKGMNTEAFF. Looking up the rest from reference TRBV7-6 and TRBJ1-1 gives the full variable domain: GAGVSQSPRYKVTKRGQDVALRCDPISGHVSLYWYRQALGQGPEFLTYFNYEAQQDKSGLPNDRFSAERPEGSISTLTIQRTEQRDSAMYRCASSLALKGMNTEAFFGQGTRLTVV.

The chain has TRBV7-2 and TRBJ2-5; 7 nucleotides agree with TRBD2. Germline V lookup: CDR1 SGHTA, CDR2 FQGNSA. V shed 1 base, J shed 1 base, and the junction held 6 bases outside the gene matches. This CDR3 is 16 amino acids long. CDR3 sequence reads: CASSLGVGGFQETQYF. In nucleotides, the CDR3 is TGTGCCAGCAGCTTAGGGGTGGGGGGGTTCCAAGAGACCCAGTACTTC.